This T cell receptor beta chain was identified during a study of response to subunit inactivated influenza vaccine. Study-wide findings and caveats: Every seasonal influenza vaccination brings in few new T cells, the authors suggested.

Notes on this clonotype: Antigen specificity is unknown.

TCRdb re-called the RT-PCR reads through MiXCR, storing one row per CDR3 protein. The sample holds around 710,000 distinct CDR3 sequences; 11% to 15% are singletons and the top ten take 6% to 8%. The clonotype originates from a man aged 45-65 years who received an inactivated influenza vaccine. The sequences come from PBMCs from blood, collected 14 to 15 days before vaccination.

CDR3 nucleotide sequence: TGTGCCAGCACCACGGACAGACAAATACGTGAGCAGTACTTC. This translates into CASTTDRQIREQYF. The chain couples TRBV12-3 or TRBV12-4 to TRBJ2-7, with a possible D match to TRBD1 (6 bases). The length of the CDR3 is 14 residues. V was shortened by 7 bases and J by 7 bases, with 20 bases between the two germline ends.